The TCR beta chain described here comes from a study of control samples from healthy donors and cancer patients. The CDR3 length is 16 residues. Per the germline V gene, CDR1 is KGHDR and CDR2 is SFDVKD. J lost 8 bases, V lost 4 bases, and 10 bases had no gene match. TCRdb keeps only in-frame clones here, not all; method: immunoSEQ multiplex PCR. The table shows approximately 24,000 clones, with roughly four fifths occurring only once. Sequencing input: PBMCs. The origin of this receptor is a man in his 60s with colorectal cancer. The chain employs TRBV24-1 and TRBJ2-1, with 10 positions matching TRBD1. The CDR3 is CATSETRDRGIHEQFF. CDR3 DNA: TGTGCCACCAGTGAGACCCGGGACAGGGGTATTCATGAGCAGTTCTTC.